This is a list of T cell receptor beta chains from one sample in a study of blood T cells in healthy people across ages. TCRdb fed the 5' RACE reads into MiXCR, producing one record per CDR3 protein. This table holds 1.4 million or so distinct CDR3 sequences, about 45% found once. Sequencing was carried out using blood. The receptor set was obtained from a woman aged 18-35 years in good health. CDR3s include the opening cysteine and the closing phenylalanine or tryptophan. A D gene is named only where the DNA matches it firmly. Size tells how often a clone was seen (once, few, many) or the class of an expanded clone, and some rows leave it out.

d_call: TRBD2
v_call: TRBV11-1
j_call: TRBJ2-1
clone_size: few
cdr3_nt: TGTGCCAGCAGCTTACGGACTAGCGGGCCTAGCTCCTACAATGAGCAGTTCTTC
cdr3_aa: CASSLRTSGPSSYNEQFF

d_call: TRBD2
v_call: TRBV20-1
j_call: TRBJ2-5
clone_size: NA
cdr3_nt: TGCAGTGCTCCTAGCGGGGGACCCCAAGAGACCCAGTACTTC
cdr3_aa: CSAPSGGPQETQYF

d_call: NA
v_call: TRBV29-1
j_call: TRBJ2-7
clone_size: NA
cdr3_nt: TGCAGCGTTGAAGCTGTCTACGAGCAGTACTTC
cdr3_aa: CSVEAVYEQYF

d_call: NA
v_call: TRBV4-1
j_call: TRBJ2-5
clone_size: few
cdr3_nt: TGCGCCAGCAGCCATGAACAGACTGGGGAGACCCAGTACTTC
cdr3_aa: CASSHEQTGETQYF

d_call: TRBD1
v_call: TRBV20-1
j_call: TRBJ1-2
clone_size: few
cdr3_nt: TGCAGTGCTTTACAGGGGGCTGGCTATGGCTACACCTTC
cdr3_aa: CSALQGAGYGYTF

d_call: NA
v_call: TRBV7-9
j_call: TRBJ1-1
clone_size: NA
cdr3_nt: TGTGCCAGCAGCTTAACCCCCACTGAAGCTTTCTTT
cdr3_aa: CASSLTPTEAFF

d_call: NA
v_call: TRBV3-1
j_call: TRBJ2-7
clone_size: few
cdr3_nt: TGTGCCAGCAGCCCAGAGGGACCCCGCTACGAGCAGTACTTC
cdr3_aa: CASSPEGPRYEQYF

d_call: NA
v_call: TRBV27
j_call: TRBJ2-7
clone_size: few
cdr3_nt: TGTGCCAGCAGTCCCCGTGTTGTGGCGGGGTTGGGCGAGCAGTACTTC
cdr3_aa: CASSPRVVAGLGEQYF

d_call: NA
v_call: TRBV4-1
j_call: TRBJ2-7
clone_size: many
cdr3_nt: TGCGCCAGCAGCCAACAGGAGAGGAGCTCCTACGAGCAGTACTTC
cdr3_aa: CASSQQERSSYEQYF

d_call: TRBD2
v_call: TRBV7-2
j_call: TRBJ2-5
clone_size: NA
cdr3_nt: TGTGCCAGCAGCTTAGCGCTGGACGGTCGGGGGGTGGAGACCCAGTACTTC
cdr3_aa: CASSLALDGRGVETQYF

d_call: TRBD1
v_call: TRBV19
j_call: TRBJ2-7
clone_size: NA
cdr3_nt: TGTTCGCCACCGATTGGGCAGCGGGACAGGGAACTCCGCGAGCAGTACTTC
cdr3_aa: CSPPIGQRDRELREQYF

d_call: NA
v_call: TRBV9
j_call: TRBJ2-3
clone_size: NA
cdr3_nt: TGTGCCAGCAGCGTACTCAGCGCCGAATATGATACGCAGTATTTT
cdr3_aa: CASSVLSAEYDTQYF

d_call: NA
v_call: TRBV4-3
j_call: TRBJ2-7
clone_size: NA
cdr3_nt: TGCGCCAGCAGCCAAGGCCCCTCCCGGAGCTCCTACAATGAGCAGTACTTC
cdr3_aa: CASSQGPSRSSYNEQYF

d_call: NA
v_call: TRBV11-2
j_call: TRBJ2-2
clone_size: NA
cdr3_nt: TGTGCCAGCAGCGTAGGGGTCGGCGGGGAGCTGTTTTTT
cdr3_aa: CASSVGVGGELFF

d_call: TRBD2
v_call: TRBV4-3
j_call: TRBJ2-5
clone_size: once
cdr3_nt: TGCGCCAGCAGCCAAGATTCCGTCGGGGGGGCCACGGAGACCCAGTACTTC
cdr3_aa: CASSQDSVGGATETQYF

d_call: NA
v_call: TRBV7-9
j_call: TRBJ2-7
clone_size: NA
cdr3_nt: TGTGCCAGCAGCACCATCCACGAGCAGTACTTC
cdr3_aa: CASSTIHEQYF

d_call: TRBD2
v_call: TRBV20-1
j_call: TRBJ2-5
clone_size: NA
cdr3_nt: TGCAGTGCTTACCGGTCGGGGGGGCTAGAGACCCAGTACTTC
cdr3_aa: CSAYRSGGLETQYF

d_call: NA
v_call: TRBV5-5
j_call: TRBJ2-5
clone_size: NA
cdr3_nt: TGTGCCAGCTCAACGGAGGGGTCGCCCTACAATGAGCAGTACTTC
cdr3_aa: CASSTEGSPYNEQYF

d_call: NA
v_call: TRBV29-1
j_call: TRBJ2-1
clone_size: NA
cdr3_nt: TGCAGCGTTGAACATAGCTCCTACAATGAGCAGTTCTTC
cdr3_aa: CSVEHSSYNEQFF

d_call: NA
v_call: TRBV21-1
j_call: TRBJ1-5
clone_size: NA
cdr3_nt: TGTGCCAGCAGCACTCCTCAAGACAGGGCCTGGGGCAATCAGCCCCAGCATTTT
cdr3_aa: CASSTPQDRAWGNQPQHF

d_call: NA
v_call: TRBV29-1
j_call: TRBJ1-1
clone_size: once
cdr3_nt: TGCAGCGTTGAAGTCAGGGGAGGTTATACTGAAGCTTTCTTT
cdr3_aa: CSVEVRGGYTEAFF

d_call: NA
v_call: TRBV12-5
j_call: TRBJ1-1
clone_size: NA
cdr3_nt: TGTGCTAGTGGCCAGAGGACAGCCACTGAAGCTTTCTTT
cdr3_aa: CASGQRTATEAFF